The clone carrying this T cell receptor beta chain has more than one count but fewer than ten. The target antigen is unknown. The V end lost 7 bases, the J end lost 5 bases, and 15 bases lay between the germline ends. The germline V gene encodes CDR1 LNHDA and CDR2 SQIVND (reference sequence). The CDR3 covers 14 residues. This sample is drawn from a study of siplizumab effects on memory and regulatory T cells. Study-wide points: An assignable phenotype, naive or memory, was missing from roughly 83-96% of proliferating CD4+ or CD8+ clones. Alloreactive sequences from unstimulated CD4+ memory cells fell significantly with siplizumab.

TCR templates numbering 75,000 to 100,000 were assayed per sample. The table came from immunoSEQ multiplex PCR; TCRdb's copy has only in-frame clones and leaves some out. In the table there are approximately 70,000 clones, 75% to 95% of which are singletons. The gene calls are TRBV19 and TRBJ1-5; D unclear. This TCR was sampled from a human donor in good health. Source material: CD8+ T cells sorted from blood. CDR3: CASTSPRKDQPQHF. The CDR3 bases are TGTGCCAGTACCTCGCCGAGAAAAGATCAGCCCCAGCATTTT.